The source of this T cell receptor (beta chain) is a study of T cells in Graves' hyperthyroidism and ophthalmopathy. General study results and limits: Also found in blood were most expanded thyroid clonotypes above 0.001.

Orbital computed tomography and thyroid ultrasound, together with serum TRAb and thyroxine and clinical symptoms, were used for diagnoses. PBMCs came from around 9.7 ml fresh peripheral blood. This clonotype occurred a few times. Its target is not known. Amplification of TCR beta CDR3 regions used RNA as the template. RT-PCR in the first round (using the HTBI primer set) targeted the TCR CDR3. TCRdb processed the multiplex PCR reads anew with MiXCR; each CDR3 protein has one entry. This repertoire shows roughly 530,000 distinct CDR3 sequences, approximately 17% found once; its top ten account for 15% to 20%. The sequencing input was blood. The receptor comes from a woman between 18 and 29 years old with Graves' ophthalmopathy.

The CDR3 DNA sequence: TGCGCCAGCAGCCAAGCTCAACAGGGCCGGGAGCAGTTCTTC. The encoded protein is CASSQAQQGREQFF. This chain links TRBV4-1 with TRBJ2-1; D is perhaps TRBD1 (6 bases). V was cut by 1 base and J by 10 bases, with 14 bases left in between. The germline V gene has CDR1 MGHRA and CDR2 YSYEKL. This CDR3 has 14 amino acids.